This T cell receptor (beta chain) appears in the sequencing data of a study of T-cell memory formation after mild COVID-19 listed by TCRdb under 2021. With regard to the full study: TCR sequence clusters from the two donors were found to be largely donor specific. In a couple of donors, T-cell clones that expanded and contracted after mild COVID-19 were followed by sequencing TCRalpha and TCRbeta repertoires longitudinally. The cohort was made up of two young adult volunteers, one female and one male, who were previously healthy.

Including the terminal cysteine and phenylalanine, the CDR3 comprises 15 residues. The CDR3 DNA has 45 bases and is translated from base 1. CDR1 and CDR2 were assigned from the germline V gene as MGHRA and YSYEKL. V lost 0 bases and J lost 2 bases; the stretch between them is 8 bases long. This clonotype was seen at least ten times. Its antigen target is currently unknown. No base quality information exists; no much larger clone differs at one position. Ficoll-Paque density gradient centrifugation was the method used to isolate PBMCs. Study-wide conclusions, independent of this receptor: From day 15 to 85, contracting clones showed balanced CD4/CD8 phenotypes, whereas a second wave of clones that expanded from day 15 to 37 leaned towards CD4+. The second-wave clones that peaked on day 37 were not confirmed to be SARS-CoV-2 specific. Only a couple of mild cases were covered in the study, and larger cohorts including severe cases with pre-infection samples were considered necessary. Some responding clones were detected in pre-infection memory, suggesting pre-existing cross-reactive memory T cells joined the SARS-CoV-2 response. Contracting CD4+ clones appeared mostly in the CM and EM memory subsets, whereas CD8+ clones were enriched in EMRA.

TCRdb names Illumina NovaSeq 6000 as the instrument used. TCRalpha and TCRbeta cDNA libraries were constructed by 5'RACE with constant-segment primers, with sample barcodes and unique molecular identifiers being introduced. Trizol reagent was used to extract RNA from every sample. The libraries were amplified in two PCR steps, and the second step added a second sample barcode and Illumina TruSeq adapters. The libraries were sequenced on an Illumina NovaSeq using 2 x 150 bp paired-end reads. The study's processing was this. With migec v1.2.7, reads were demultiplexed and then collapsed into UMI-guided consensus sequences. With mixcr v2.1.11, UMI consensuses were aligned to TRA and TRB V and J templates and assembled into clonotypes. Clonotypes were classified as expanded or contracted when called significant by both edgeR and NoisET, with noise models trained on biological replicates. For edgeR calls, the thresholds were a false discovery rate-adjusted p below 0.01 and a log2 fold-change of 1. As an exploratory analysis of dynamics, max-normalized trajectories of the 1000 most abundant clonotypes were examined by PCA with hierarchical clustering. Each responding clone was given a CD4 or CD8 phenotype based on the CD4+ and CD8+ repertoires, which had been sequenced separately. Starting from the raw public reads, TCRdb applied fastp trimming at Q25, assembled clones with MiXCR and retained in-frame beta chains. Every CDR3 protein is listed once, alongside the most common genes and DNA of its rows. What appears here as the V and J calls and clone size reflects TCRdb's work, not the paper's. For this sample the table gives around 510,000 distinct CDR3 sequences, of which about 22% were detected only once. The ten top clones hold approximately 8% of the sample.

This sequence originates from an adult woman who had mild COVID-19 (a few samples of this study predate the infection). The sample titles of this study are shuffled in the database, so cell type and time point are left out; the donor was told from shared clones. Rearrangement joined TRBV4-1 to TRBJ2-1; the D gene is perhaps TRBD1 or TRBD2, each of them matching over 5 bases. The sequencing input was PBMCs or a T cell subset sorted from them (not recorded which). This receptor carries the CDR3 CASSQDTGPYNEQFF. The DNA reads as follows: TGCGCCAGCAGCCAAGACACGGGGCCCTACAATGAGCAGTTCTTC.